This T cell receptor beta chain came from a study of T-cell memory formation after mild COVID-19. Study at large: TCR clusters showed largely donor specificity.

Constant-segment primers served in 5'RACE that generated TCR alpha and TCR beta cDNA libraries bearing sample barcodes and UMIs. Each CDR3 protein is one row after TCRdb ran MiXCR on the 5' RACE reads. The sample includes 180,000 or so distinct CDR3 sequences, approximately 10% of them seen just once. Per germline, CDR1 MNHEY and CDR2 SMNVEV (reference sequence). This CDR3 comprises 12 residues. V lost 8 bases and J 16 bases, leaving 18 bases between the germline ends. This clonotype was observed a few times. J is TRBJ1-6 and V is TRBV27, with D possibly matching TRBD1 (5 bases). The TCR originated in a man younger than 30 who had mild COVID-19 (a few samples of this study predate the infection). Cell type and time point are not known. The sequenced sample was PBMCs or a T cell subset sorted from them (not recorded which). CDR3 region: CASRGDWDHLHF. CDR3 in DNA: TGTGCCAGCCGTGGGGATTGGGACCATCTCCACTTT.